Reported below is one T cell receptor (beta chain). Other nucleotide sequences in the sample specify the same CDR3. The data were obtained in a study of cytomegalovirus exposure and HLA in healthy donors. Amplification used 60 Vbeta primers and 13 Jbeta primers. Only in-frame clones appear in the TCRdb table, and some are missing; sequencing was by immunoSEQ multiplex PCR. The table has about 150,000 clones, 75% to 85% seen once. Every donor was a healthy person donating bone marrow. Germline V gives CDR1 SGDLS, CDR2 YYNGEE. Unmatched junction bases numbered 4, after V lost 4 bases and J lost 1 base. CDR3 length: 14 residues.

The sequenced sample consisted of PBMCs. The chain has TRBV9 and TRBJ2-7; 8 bases are a match to TRBD2. This clonotype was sampled from a man aged 45-65 years in good health and CMV-seropositive. CDR3 region: CASSPRLASYEQYF. CDR3 DNA: TGTGCCAGCAGCCCAAGACTAGCGTCCTACGAGCAGTACTTC.